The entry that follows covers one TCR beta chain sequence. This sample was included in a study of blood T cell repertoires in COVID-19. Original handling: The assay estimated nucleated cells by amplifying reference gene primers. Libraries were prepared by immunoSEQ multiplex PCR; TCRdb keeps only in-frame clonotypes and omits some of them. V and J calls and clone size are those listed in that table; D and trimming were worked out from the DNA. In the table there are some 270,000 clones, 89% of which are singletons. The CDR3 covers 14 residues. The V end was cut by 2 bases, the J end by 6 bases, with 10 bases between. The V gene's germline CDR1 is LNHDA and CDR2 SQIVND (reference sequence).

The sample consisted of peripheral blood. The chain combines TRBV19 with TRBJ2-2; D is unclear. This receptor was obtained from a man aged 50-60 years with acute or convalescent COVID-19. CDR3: CASSIPSGPGELFF. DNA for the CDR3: TGTGCCAGTAGTATACCCAGTGGCCCCGGGGAGCTGTTTTTT.